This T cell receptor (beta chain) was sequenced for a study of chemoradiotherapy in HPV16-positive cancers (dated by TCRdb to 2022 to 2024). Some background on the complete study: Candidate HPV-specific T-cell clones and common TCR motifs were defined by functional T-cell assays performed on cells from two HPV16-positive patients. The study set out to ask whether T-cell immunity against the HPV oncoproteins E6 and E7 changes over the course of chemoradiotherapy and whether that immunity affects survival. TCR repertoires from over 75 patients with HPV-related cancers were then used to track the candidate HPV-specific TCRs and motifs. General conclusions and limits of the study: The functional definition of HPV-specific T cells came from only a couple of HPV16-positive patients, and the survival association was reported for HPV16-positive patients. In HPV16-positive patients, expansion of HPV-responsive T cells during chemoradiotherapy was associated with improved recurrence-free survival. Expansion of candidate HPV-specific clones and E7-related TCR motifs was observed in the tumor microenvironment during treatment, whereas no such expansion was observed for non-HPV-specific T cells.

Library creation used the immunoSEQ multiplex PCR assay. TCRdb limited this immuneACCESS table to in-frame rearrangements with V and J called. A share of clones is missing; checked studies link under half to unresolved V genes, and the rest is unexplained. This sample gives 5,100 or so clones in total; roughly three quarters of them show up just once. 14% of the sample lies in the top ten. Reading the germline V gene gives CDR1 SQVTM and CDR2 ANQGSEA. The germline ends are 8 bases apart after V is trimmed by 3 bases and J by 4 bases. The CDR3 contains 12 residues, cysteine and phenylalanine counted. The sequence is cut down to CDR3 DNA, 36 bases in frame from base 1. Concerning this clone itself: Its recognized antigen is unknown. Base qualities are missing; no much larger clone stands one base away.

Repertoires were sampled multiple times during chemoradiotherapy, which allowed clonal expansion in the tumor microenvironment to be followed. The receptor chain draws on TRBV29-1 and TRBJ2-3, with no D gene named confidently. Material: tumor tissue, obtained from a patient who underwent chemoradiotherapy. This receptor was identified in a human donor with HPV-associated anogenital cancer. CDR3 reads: CSVESSSDTQYF. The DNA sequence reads TGCAGCGTTGAGTCCAGTTCAGATACGCAGTATTTT.